The next 24 T cell receptor beta chains were all read from a single sample in a study of blood T cell repertoires in COVID-19. The assay was immunoSEQ multiplex PCR, and TCRdb's table has in-frame clones only and misses some. The sample lists 180,000 or so clones, about 81% occurring once. Sequenced sample: peripheral blood. Every receptor here comes from a woman at least 80 years old with COVID-19, enrolled during active disease.

The V call is TRBV2, the J call TRBJ2-3; possibly TRBD2 for D (5 bases). Trimming took off 6 bases at V and 3 bases at J, with 10 bases between the two ends. The CDR3 covers 13 residues. CDR1 is SNHLY, CDR2 FYNNEI, per germline. In nucleotides, the CDR3 is TGTGCCAGCAGGGAGGTGTGGACAGATACGCAGTATTTT. It yields the protein CASREVWTDTQYF.

The chain carries TRBV5-1 and TRBJ1-1, with D maybe TRBD1 (5 bases). Germline CDR1 reads SGHRS; CDR2 reads YFSETQ. The CDR3 runs 15 residues. Trimming removed 1 base from V and 1 base from J, with 11 bases in between. The CDR3 DNA sequence: TGCGCCAGCAGCTTGTTTGGGGCCAAGAACACTGAAGCTTTCTTT. This translates into CASSLFGAKNTEAFF.

V gene TRBV5-1 combines with J gene TRBJ1-1, with 7 nucleotides matching TRBD1. The germline V gene has CDR1 SGHRS and CDR2 YFSETQ. This CDR3 comprises 14 residues. The J segment lost 7 bases and the V segment lost 4 bases, leaving 10 bases of the junction unmatched. The CDR3 DNA is TGCGCCAGCAGCCCTCGGACAGGACGGGATGAAGCTTTCTTT. Translating it yields CASSPRTGRDEAFF.

The chain uses TRBV19 and TRBJ2-4; tentatively, D is TRBD2 (5 bases). Trimming removed 1 base from V and 0 bases from J, with 10 bases in between. The CDR3 runs 16 residues. Germline values: CDR1 LNHDA, CDR2 SQIVND (reference sequence). The CDR3 nucleotides read TGTGCCAGTAGTATAGTGATGGAGGTAGCCAAAAACATTCAGTACTTC. This gives the protein CASSIVMEVAKNIQYF.

This chain uses TRBV6-5 with TRBJ2-2; 9 positions match TRBD1. The CDR3 spans 15 residues. V gave up 2 bases and J gave up 6 bases; unmatched junction bases: 4. Looked up from germline, CDR1 is MNHEY and CDR2 is SVGAGI. CDR3 residues: CASSYRQGGAGELFF. The CDR3 DNA follows: TGTGCCAGCAGTTACAGACAGGGGGGTGCCGGGGAGCTGTTTTTT.

The chain couples TRBV19 to TRBJ1-5; D is undetermined. Trimming stripped 6 bases from V and 2 bases from J, with 8 bases between. The CDR3 has 13 residues. CDR1 LNHDA and CDR2 SQIVND come from the germline V gene (reference sequence). The CDR3 region has the DNA TGTGCCAGTAGGGCCACAGGCAATCAGCCCCAGCATTTT. This gives the protein CASRATGNQPQHF. The whole variable domain, filled in from reference TRBV19 and TRBJ1-5, reads DGGITQSPKYLFRKEGQNVTLSCEQNLNHDAMYWYRQDPGQGLRLIYYSQIVNDFQKGDIAEGYSVSREKKESFPLTVTSAQKNPTAFYLCASRATGNQPQHFGDGTRLSIL.

The V call is TRBV30, the J call TRBJ1-4, with TRBD1 as a possible D gene (6 bases). With 3 bases removed from V and 4 bases from J, the gap between germline ends came to 15 bases. The CDR3 loop spans 15 amino acids. Germline CDR1 reads GTSNPN; CDR2 reads SVGIG (reference sequence). The CDR3 sequence is CAWSRGRGLNEKLFF. The CDR3 nucleotides are TGTGCCTGGAGCAGGGGTAGGGGCCTTAATGAAAAACTGTTTTTT.

The chain employs TRBV5-1 and TRBJ2-5; 7 nucleotides align to TRBD1. Germline assignment: CDR1 SGHRS and CDR2 YFSETQ. V was pared by 4 bases and J by 2 bases, with 8 bases of the junction left unmatched. This CDR3 has 15 residues. CDR3 loop: CASSASLGQQETQYF. The CDR3 nucleotides are TGCGCCAGCAGCGCGTCTTTGGGACAGCAAGAGACCCAGTACTTC. Full variable domain (missing parts from reference TRBV5-1 and TRBJ2-5): KAGVTQTPRYLIKTRGQQVTLSCSPISGHRSVSWYQQTPGQGLQFLFEYFSETQRNKGNFPGRFSGRQFSNSRSEMNVSTLELGDSALYLCASSASLGQQETQYFGPGTRLLVL.

V gene TRBV20-1 combines with J gene TRBJ2-1; D gene uncertain. The CDR3 runs to 9 residues. Germline lookup yields CDR1 DFQATT and CDR2 SNEGSKA (reference sequence). The V end was cut by 6 bases, the J end by 11 bases, with 8 bases between. The CDR3 region is CSATQKQFF. CDR3 nucleotides: TGCAGTGCCACCCAGAAGCAGTTCTTC.

This chain joins TRBV6-4 and TRBJ2-3, with a weak D call TRBD2 (5 bases). Trimming stripped 0 bases from V and 6 bases from J, with 7 bases between. Looked up from germline, CDR1 is MRHNA and CDR2 is SNTAGT. There are 13 residues in the CDR3. As DNA, the CDR3 is TGTGCCAGCAGTGACTCGAGGGCCGATACGCAGTATTTT. It is translated as CASSDSRADTQYF.

This chain uses TRBV4-1 with TRBJ1-4; D possibly corresponds to TRBD1 (5 bases). The germline V gene encodes CDR1 MGHRA and CDR2 YSYEKL. V was cut by 0 bases and J by 0 bases, with 17 bases left in between. There are 19 residues in the CDR3. This chain's CDR3 is CASSQDKGRRVATNEKLFF. CDR3 nucleotide sequence: TGCGCCAGCAGCCAAGATAAGGGGCGAAGGGTGGCAACTAATGAAAAACTGTTTTTT.

Only one count was recorded for this clone. This sequence joins TRBV5-5 and TRBJ1-5; D not certain. This CDR3 has 14 residues. V was shortened by 0 bases and J by 0 bases, with 4 bases between the two germline ends. The V gene's germline CDR1 is SGHKS and CDR2 YYEKEE (reference sequence). The DNA of the CDR3 is TGTGCCAGCAGCTTGGTAGATAGCAATCAGCCCCAGCATTTT. Its protein is CASSLVDSNQPQHF.

J is TRBJ2-7 and V is TRBV11-3; possibly TRBD2 for D (5 bases). Germline CDR1 reads SGHNT; CDR2 reads YENEEA. The CDR3 sequence is 14 residues long. V was shortened by 5 bases and J by 2 bases, with 13 bases between the two germline ends. The CDR3 nucleotides read TGTGCCAGCAGCCAACCGGGAATGGCCTACGAGCAGTACTTC. This gives the protein CASSQPGMAYEQYF.

This clone was detected many times. This chain connects TRBV3-1 (or the pseudogene TRBV3-2) to TRBJ2-2, with 16 bases aligning to TRBD2. This CDR3 contains 20 residues. The germline V gene has CDR1 LGHDT and CDR2 YNNKEL (reference sequence). The trim removed 0 bases at V and 2 bases at J, leaving 6 bases unmatched. CDR3 region: CASSQDRGLAGGSNTGELFF. The DNA for the CDR3 is TGTGCCAGCAGCCAAGATCGGGGACTAGCGGGAGGGTCTAACACCGGGGAGCTGTTTTTT.

The chain recombines TRBV12-3 or TRBV12-4 with TRBJ1-2; D might be TRBD1 (6 bases). With 5 bases removed from V and 2 bases from J, the gap between germline ends came to 9 bases. This CDR3 region has 13 residues. The CDR3 nucleotides are TGTGCCAGCAGTCGACAGGACAACTATGGCTACACCTTC. Translating gives CASSRQDNYGYTF.

The rearrangement links TRBV28 to TRBJ1-1; D not certain. Germline V gene data show CDR1 as MDHEN and CDR2 as SYDVKM. V lost 3 bases to trimming and J lost 0 bases, with 14 bases between them. CDR3 size: 16 residues. CDR3 sequence reads: CASSFSFEKLNTEAFF. The CDR3 DNA is TGTGCCAGCAGTTTCTCTTTTGAGAAACTGAACACTGAAGCTTTCTTT.

V gene TRBV7-2 combines with J gene TRBJ1-5; 8 bases line up with TRBD1. The CDR3 totals 13 residues. CDR1 and CDR2 (germline): SGHTA, FQGNSA. The V segment lost 5 bases and the J segment 7 bases; nucleotides outside the gene matches: 4. The CDR3 coding sequence is TGTGCCAGCAGCGCACGACAGGGGCAGCCCCAGCATTTT. This encodes CASSARQGQPQHF.

This chain links TRBV6-5 with TRBJ1-6; tentative D call: TRBD1 (6 bases). The CDR3 has 14 residues. CDR1 and CDR2 from the germline V gene are MNHEY and SVGAGI. The CDR3 DNA reads TGTGCAGTAGGGGGAAGGGCCCGTAATTCACCCCTCCACTTT. This codes for CAVGGRARNSPLHF.

The V and J genes are TRBV5-1 and TRBJ2-7; the match to TRBD1 covers 8 bases. The CDR3 runs to 15 residues. V dropped 5 bases and J dropped 3; count of bases not matched to a gene: 10. The germline V gene encodes CDR1 SGHRS and CDR2 YFSETQ. This chain's CDR3 is CASRAGQGKLYEQYF. In nucleotides, the CDR3 is TGCGCCAGCAGAGCTGGACAGGGAAAGCTCTACGAGCAGTACTTC. Full variable domain (rest looked up from reference TRBV5-1 and TRBJ2-7): KAGVTQTPRYLIKTRGQQVTLSCSPISGHRSVSWYQQTPGQGLQFLFEYFSETQRNKGNFPGRFSGRQFSNSRSEMNVSTLELGDSALYLCASRAGQGKLYEQYFGPGTRLTVT.

This chain uses TRBV28 with TRBJ2-7; possible D gene TRBD1, 5 bases. Per the germline V gene, CDR1 is MDHEN and CDR2 is SYDVKM. This CDR3 is 12 amino acids long. V dropped 7 bases and J dropped 2 bases, with 9 bases sitting between them. CDR3 nucleotides: TGTGCCAGCACTGACAGCCCCTACGAGCAGTACTTC. Translation gives CASTDSPYEQYF.

The V gene is TRBV20-1, the J gene TRBJ2-4; D might be TRBD2 (5 bases). Germline CDR1 DFQATT, CDR2 SNEGSKA (reference sequence). The length of the CDR3 is 11 residues. V was cut by 6 bases and J by 5 bases, with 8 bases left in between. This CDR3 is CSALLENIQYF. In DNA, the CDR3 is TGCAGTGCACTACTAGAAAACATTCAGTACTTC.

V and J are TRBV18 and TRBJ2-1, with a tentative D call TRBD1 (6 bases). With 5 bases removed from V and 6 bases from J, the gap between germline ends came to 11 bases. The CDR3 consists of 13 residues. Germline V gene sequence: CDR1 KGHSH, CDR2 LQKENI. The CDR3 reads CASSLTGSNEQFF. Written as DNA, the CDR3 is TGTGCCAGCTCATTAACAGGGAGCAATGAGCAGTTCTTC. Full variable domain (outside the CDR3, taken from reference TRBV18 and TRBJ2-1): NAGVMQNPRHLVRRRGQEARLRCSPMKGHSHVYWYRQLPEEGLKFMVYLQKENIIDESGMPKERFSAEFPKEGPSILRIQQVVRGDSAAYFCASSLTGSNEQFFGPGTRLTVL.

This sequence joins TRBV24-1 and TRBJ2-3; 8 bases are a match to TRBD1. The CDR3 covers 16 residues. In germline, CDR1 is KGHDR, CDR2 SFDVKD. J gave up 0 bases and V 3 bases, and 4 bases lay outside the gene matches. In DNA, the CDR3 is TGTGCCACCAGTGATCGACAGGGGCCTAGCACAGATACGCAGTATTTT. This sequence encodes CATSDRQGPSTDTQYF.

The V gene is TRBV5-1, the J gene TRBJ2-1; TRBD2 agrees at 8 bases. The CDR3 totals 16 residues. Germline values: CDR1 SGHRS, CDR2 YFSETQ. V dropped 4 bases and J dropped 5; count of bases not matched to a gene: 11. The CDR3 sequence is CASSGTRLKGDNEQFF. For the CDR3, the DNA is TGCGCCAGCAGCGGGACTAGGCTTAAGGGGGACAATGAGCAGTTCTTC.